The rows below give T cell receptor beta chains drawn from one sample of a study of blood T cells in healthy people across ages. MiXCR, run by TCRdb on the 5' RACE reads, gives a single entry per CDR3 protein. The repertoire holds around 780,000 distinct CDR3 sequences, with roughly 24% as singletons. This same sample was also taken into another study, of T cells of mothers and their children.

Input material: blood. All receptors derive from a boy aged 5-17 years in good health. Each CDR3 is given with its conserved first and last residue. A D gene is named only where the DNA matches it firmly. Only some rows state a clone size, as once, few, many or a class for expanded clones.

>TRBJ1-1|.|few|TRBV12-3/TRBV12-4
TGTGCCAGCAAACTTGGGGGCCTGAACACTGAAGCTTTCTTT
CASKLGGLNTEAFF
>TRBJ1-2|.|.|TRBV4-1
TGCGCCAGCAGCCGGGAGCAGGGAGTGCAAGGCTACACCTTC
CASSREQGVQGYTF
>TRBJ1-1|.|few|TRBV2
TGTGCCACTGACAGTTGCACTGAAGCTTTCTTT
CATDSCTEAFF
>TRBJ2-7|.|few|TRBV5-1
TGCGCCAGCAGCTTGGCAGGGGCCGCCTACGAGCAGTACTTC
CASSLAGAAYEQYF
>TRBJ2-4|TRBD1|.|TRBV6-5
TGTGCCAGCAGTTACGGGAAGAGGACAGGGTTACTACTAGCCAAAAACATTCAGTACTTC
CASSYGKRTGLLLAKNIQYF
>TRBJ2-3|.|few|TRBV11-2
TGTGCCAGCAGCTTAGGGGAGGGGGCGCAGTATTTT
CASSLGEGAQYF
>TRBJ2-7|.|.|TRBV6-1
TGTGCCAGCAGTGAAGTGGGGGCGAGGTACGAGCAGTACTTC
CASSEVGARYEQYF
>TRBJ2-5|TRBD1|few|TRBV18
TGTGCCAGCTCAAAACGACAGGGCTACCGAGAGACCCAGTACTTC
CASSKRQGYRETQYF
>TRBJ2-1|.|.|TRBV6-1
TGTGCCAGCAGTGAAGCGTGGGACACATACAATGAGCAGTTCTTC
CASSEAWDTYNEQFF
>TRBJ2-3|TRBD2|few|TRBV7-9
TGTGCCAGCAGCCCTGGACTAGCGGGGGGGACGCAGTATTTT
CASSPGLAGGTQYF
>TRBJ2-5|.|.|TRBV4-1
TGCGCCAGCAGCCAGGGGACGGCCCTCTACGCGCAGTACTTC
CASSQGTALYAQYF
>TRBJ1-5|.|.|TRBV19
TGTGCCAGTACTATCGGGACGGGGGGCAATCAGCCCCAGCATTTT
CASTIGTGGNQPQHF
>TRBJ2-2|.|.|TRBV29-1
TGCAGCGCGGTAGGGGCCACCGGGGAGCTGTTTTTT
CSAVGATGELFF